Listed here are 27 T cell receptor beta chains from one sample, sequenced in a study of cytomegalovirus exposure and HLA in healthy donors. Researchers ran the PCR with 60 Vbeta and 13 Jbeta primers. Using immunoSEQ multiplex PCR, the repertoire was profiled, and TCRdb retains in-frame clones only, with some absent. The sample lists approximately 150,000 clones, 65% to 85% occurring once. The sample comprised PBMCs. These receptor sequences come from a man in his 60s in good health and CMV-seronegative.

V is TRBV7-9 and J is TRBJ1-4; 7 nucleotides line up with TRBD1. V shed 5 bases and J 4 bases; nucleotides not matched to a gene: 4. The germline V gene has CDR1 SEHNR and CDR2 FQNEAQ (reference sequence). CDR3 length equals 14 residues. The CDR3: CASSPQGINEKLFF. For the CDR3, the DNA is TGTGCCAGCAGCCCACAGGGGATTAATGAAAAACTGTTTTTT.

The V and J genes are TRBV4-3 and TRBJ2-2; D not resolved. CDR1 is LGHNA, CDR2 YSLEER, per germline. Deletions cut 4 bases from V and 1 base from J, with 13 bases between. This CDR3 has 16 residues. The CDR3 DNA is TGCGCCAGCAGCCCGACCGGCGGATTGAACACCGGGGAGCTGTTTTTT. Translated, it gives CASSPTGGLNTGELFF.

This clone was seen once. The gene calls are TRBV4-2 and TRBJ2-7; weak D call: TRBD1 (6 bases). The length of the CDR3 is 14 residues. Between the trimmed V and J ends, which lost 1 base and 1 base, there was a span of 8 bases. Per the germline V gene, CDR1 is LGHNA and CDR2 is YNFKEQ. The CDR3 reads CASSQGGQSYEQYF. In DNA form, the CDR3 reads TGTGCCAGCAGCCAAGGCGGACAGTCCTACGAGCAGTACTTC.

J is TRBJ2-2 and V is TRBV7-9; D is undetermined. The CDR3 extends over 14 amino acids. Trimming took 5 bases from V and 4 from J, leaving 11 bases between them. Looked up from germline, CDR1 is SEHNR and CDR2 is FQNEAQ (reference sequence). CDR3 amino acids: CASSPRVTTGELFF. CDR3 DNA sequence: TGTGCCAGCAGCCCGAGAGTAACCACCGGGGAGCTGTTTTTT. Together with reference TRBV7-9 and TRBJ2-2, the CDR3 gives the full variable domain: DTGVSQNPRHKITKRGQNVTFRCDPISEHNRLYWYRQTLGQGPEFLTYFQNEAQLEKSRLLSDRFSAERPKGSFSTLEIQRTEQGDSAMYLCASSPRVTTGELFFGEGSRLTVL.

This clone was observed a single time. For the CDR3, the DNA is TGCGCCAGCAGCTTGAATTCCGGTGAAAAACTGTTTTTT. It encodes CASSLNSGEKLFF. The gene calls are TRBV5-1 and TRBJ1-4; the D is unclear. Trimming shortened V by 1 base and J by 7 bases, and 8 bases separated the two germline ends. Germline V gives CDR1 SGHRS, CDR2 YFSETQ. This CDR3 has 13 amino acids.

The V call is TRBV28, the J call TRBJ2-7; TRBD2 matches at 14 bases. The CDR3 loop spans 14 amino acids. Germline trimming cut 6 bases from V and 4 bases from J; bases unmatched to any gene: 2. CDR1 and CDR2 (germline): MDHEN, SYDVKM. The CDR3 reads CASRGLAGDYEQYF. As DNA, the CDR3 is TGTGCCAGCAGGGGACTAGCGGGGGATTACGAGCAGTACTTC.

The V and J genes are TRBV25-1 and TRBJ2-2; D is ambiguous. Per the germline V gene, CDR1 is MGHDK and CDR2 is SYGVNS. V shed 2 bases and J shed 5 bases, with 12 bases lying between them. The CDR3 extends over 15 amino acids. Written as DNA, the CDR3 is TGTGCCAGCAGTGAACGAGTTTTCGGGACCGGGGAGCTGTTTTTT. It specifies CASSERVFGTGELFF. The full variable domain, its missing parts supplied by reference TRBV25-1 and TRBJ2-2, is EADIYQTPRYLVIGTGKKITLECSQTMGHDKMYWYQQDPGMELHLIHYSYGVNSTEKGDLSSESTVSRIRTEHFPLTLESARPSHTSQYLCASSERVFGTGELFFGEGSRLTVL.

This chain links TRBV27 with TRBJ2-7, with unresolved D. Germline lookup yields CDR1 MNHEY and CDR2 SMNVEV (reference sequence). V shed 2 bases and J shed 0 bases, with 11 bases lying between them. The CDR3 has 15 residues. CDR3 protein: CASSLAQNPSYEQYF. CDR3 in DNA: TGTGCCAGCAGTTTAGCACAGAACCCCTCCTACGAGCAGTACTTC.

The rearrangement uses TRBV28 and TRBJ2-7, with 15 positions matching TRBD2. Germline assignment: CDR1 MDHEN and CDR2 SYDVKM. Trimming at V came to 6 bases and at J to 0 bases, leaving 9 bases not matched to a gene. The CDR3 covers 18 residues. The CDR3 region is CASRGTSGRPSYSYEQYF. The CDR3 DNA follows: TGTGCCAGCAGGGGGACTAGCGGGAGGCCCAGTTACTCCTACGAGCAGTACTTC.

This clone has more than one count but fewer than ten. The rearrangement joins TRBV7-9 to TRBJ2-5; TRBD2 matches 7 bases. The DNA matches TRBJ2-7 better at its end, which makes the J call doubtful. The germline V gene encodes CDR1 SEHNR and CDR2 FQNEAQ (reference sequence). The CDR3 is 16 amino acids. The DNA for the CDR3 is TGTGCCAGCAGCAGTAACCCCGGGGGAGGGCCAGACGAGCAGTACTTC. Its protein product is CASSSNPGGGPDEQYF.

This clone was observed once. This chain joins TRBV2 and TRBJ2-7; 9 nucleotides line up with TRBD1. CDR1 is SNHLY and CDR2 is FYNNEI in the germline V gene. The CDR3 contains 14 residues. The trim removed 7 bases at V and 5 bases at J, leaving 9 bases unmatched. CDR3 bases: TGTGCCAGCACTTTCCGGGACAGGGTCGACGAGCAGTACTTC. Translation: CASTFRDRVDEQYF.

V and J are TRBV4-2 and TRBJ2-3; 8 bases are shared with TRBD1. The ends lost 1 base at V and 3 bases at J; junction bases unmatched: 9. The germline CDR1 and CDR2 sequences are LGHNA and YNFKEQ. The CDR3 runs to 17 residues. The CDR3 here is CASSQAVAGGGTDTQYF. Here the CDR3 DNA reads TGTGCCAGCAGCCAAGCTGTGGCAGGGGGCGGAACAGATACGCAGTATTTT.

This chain joins TRBV4-1 and TRBJ2-1, with D perhaps TRBD2 (5 bases). Germline V gene sequence: CDR1 MGHRA, CDR2 YSYEKL. The CDR3 length is 15 residues. The V end was cut by 3 bases, the J end by 12 bases, with 21 bases between. The CDR3 DNA is TGCGCCAGCAGCCATACCGACAAAACTAGGCGGGTGCAGTTCTTC. Its translation is CASSHTDKTRRVQFF.

This chain connects TRBV30 to TRBJ2-2; 7 bases match TRBD2. With 4 bases clipped from V and 6 bases from J, the junction kept 5 bases outside the gene matches. This CDR3 has 13 residues. CDR1 and CDR2 (germline): GTSNPN, SVGIG (reference sequence). CDR3: CAWTESGAGELFF. CDR3 sequence (DNA): TGTGCCTGGACCGAAAGCGGGGCCGGGGAGCTGTTTTTT.

The V and J genes are TRBV6-6 and TRBJ2-5; 9 nucleotides match TRBD2. This CDR3 spans 15 amino acids. The V and J ends lost 5 bases and 9 bases, in that order; junction bases with no gene match: 13. The germline V gene encodes CDR1 MNHNY and CDR2 SVGAGI (reference sequence). CDR3 in DNA: TGTGCCAGCAGTACGACTAGCGGTGTGCAAGTGGCCCAGTACTTC. As protein: CASSTTSGVQVAQYF.

The rearrangement links TRBV7-2 to TRBJ1-5, with D hard to call. Per germline, CDR1 SGHTA and CDR2 FQGNSA. There are 15 residues in the CDR3. With 5 bases removed from V and 0 bases from J, the gap between germline ends came to 11 bases. CDR3 amino acids: CASSLTSGSNQPQHF. Here the CDR3 DNA reads TGTGCCAGCAGCCTTACGTCAGGTAGCAATCAGCCCCAGCATTTT.

The rearrangement joins TRBV5-1 to TRBJ2-5; a possible D gene is TRBD2 (6 bases). The end of the DNA fits TRBJ2-7 better, so the J call may be wrong. CDR3 size: 13 residues. The germline CDR1 and CDR2 sequences are SGHRS and YFSETQ. The CDR3 is CASSGGEYYEQYF. CDR3 bases: TGCGCCAGCAGCGGCGGGGAGTACTACGAGCAGTACTTC.

The J gene is TRBJ2-1, the V gene TRBV7-9; D gene unclear. The germline CDR1 and CDR2 sequences are SEHNR and FQNEAQ (reference sequence). CDR3 size: 14 residues. With 2 bases removed from V and 4 bases from J, the gap between germline ends came to 9 bases. The DNA for the CDR3 is TGTGCCAGCAGCTTATGGCAGTTATACAATGAGCAGTTCTTC. It encodes CASSLWQLYNEQFF.

This clone was counted only a few times. This chain uses TRBV5-4 with TRBJ1-6; maybe TRBD1 (5 bases). The V gene lost 4 bases and the J gene lost 7 bases, with 15 bases spanning the gap. The CDR3 length is 15 residues. Germline V lookup: CDR1 SGHNT, CDR2 YYREEE (reference sequence). CDR3 sequence reads: CASSPPGLQNSPLHF. The CDR3 DNA follows: TGTGCCAGCAGCCCCCCGGGACTTCAAAATTCACCCCTCCACTTT.

This clone was counted only a few times. The J gene is TRBJ2-5, the V gene TRBV7-2, with TRBD2 matching 7 bases. The CDR3 covers 16 residues. Germline values: CDR1 SGHTA, CDR2 FQGNSA. With 2 bases clipped from V and 2 bases from J, the junction kept 8 bases outside the gene matches. The CDR3 sequence is CASSLFGGGVQETQYF. Written as DNA, the CDR3 is TGTGCCAGCAGCTTATTTGGCGGGGGAGTACAAGAGACCCAGTACTTC.

This chain connects TRBV7-9 to TRBJ2-2; 8 bases match TRBD2. Unmatched junction bases numbered 2, after V lost 8 bases and J lost 6 bases. CDR1 is SEHNR, CDR2 FQNEAQ, per germline (reference sequence). The CDR3 length is 12 residues. The CDR3 bases are TGTGCCAGCGGGCGGGAGGCCGGGGAGCTGTTTTTT. Its protein product is CASGREAGELFF.

The rearrangement links TRBV10-2 to TRBJ2-1, with D possibly matching TRBD2 (6 bases). CDR1 and CDR2 (germline): WSHSY, SAAADI. This CDR3 is built from 14 residues. With 4 bases removed from V and 6 bases from J, the gap between germline ends came to 13 bases. CDR3 nucleotide sequence: TGCGCCAGCAGTGGGATCGCGGGGCTCAATGAGCAGTTCTTC. Amino acids: CASSGIAGLNEQFF.

V and J are TRBV5-5 and TRBJ2-2; TRBD1 agrees at 7 bases. V trimming: 4 bases; J trimming: 1 base; junction bases outside the gene matches: 4. There are 15 residues in the CDR3. CDR1 SGHKS and CDR2 YYEKEE come from the germline V gene (reference sequence). Written as DNA, the CDR3 is TGTGCCAGCAGCCTGGGGACAGTGAACACCGGGGAGCTGTTTTTT. Protein product: CASSLGTVNTGELFF. Complete variable domain (other parts from reference TRBV5-5 and TRBJ2-2): DAGVTQSPTHLIKTRGQQVTLRCSPISGHKSVSWYQQVLGQGPQFIFQYYEKEERGRGNFPDRFSARQFPNYSSELNVNALLLGDSALYLCASSLGTVNTGELFFGEGSRLTVL.

The chain recombines TRBV6-5 with TRBJ2-1, with D tentatively TRBD2 (7 bases). Trimming removed 5 bases at V and 5 bases at J, with 16 bases between. This CDR3 has 15 residues. Germline-derived CDR1 and CDR2 are MNHEY and SVGAGI. CDR3 protein: CASSRGGAGNNEQFF. In DNA, the CDR3 is TGTGCCAGCAGTCGAGGGGGGGCCGGTAACAATGAGCAGTTCTTC.

About this clone: At the DNA level, this CDR3 is encoded by other sequences in the same sample as well. This chain connects TRBV21-1 to TRBJ1-4. TRBV21-1 is a pseudogene. CDR3 length equals 16 residues. The CDR3 nucleotides are TGTGCCAGCAGCAACCCCTTTACGGGGAGAGATGAAAAACTGTTTTTT. Translation gives CASSNPFTGRDEKLFF.

This clone was picked up a small number of times. The CDR3 sequence: CSNVAIQDTQYF. The DNA of the CDR3 is TGCAGCAATGTAGCTATTCAGGATACGCAGTATTTT. The gene calls are TRBV29-1 and TRBJ2-3; no reliable D call. Trimming took off 8 bases at V and 6 bases at J, with 15 bases between the two ends. Germline V lookup: CDR1 SQVTM, CDR2 ANQGSEA. CDR3 length: 12 residues.

The rearrangement uses TRBV9 and TRBJ2-3; D remains ambiguous. The CDR3 runs to 14 residues. V was pared by 0 bases and J by 0 bases, with 5 bases between. Per germline, CDR1 SGDLS and CDR2 YYNGEE. CDR3 DNA: TGTGCCAGCAGCGTAGCCCCAAGCACAGATACGCAGTATTTT. Amino acid sequence: CASSVAPSTDTQYF.